This TCR beta chain was recorded in a study of T cell responses to AZD1222 COVID-19 vaccine. Method: immunoSEQ multiplex PCR; TCRdb's copy keeps in-frame clones and lacks some. The profile covers tens of thousands of clones, with 88% appearing a single time and about 7% taken by the ten largest. This clone occurred a few times. Trimming stripped 4 bases from V and 3 bases from J, with 17 bases between. Per germline, CDR1 SGHRS and CDR2 YFSETQ. This CDR3 has 16 residues. The rearrangement uses TRBV5-1 and TRBJ1-3; possibly TRBD1 for D (6 bases). Specimen: peripheral blood, collected 28 days after the second AZD1222 dose. The sequence came from an adult who received the AZD1222 COVID-19 vaccine. In nucleotides, the CDR3 is TGCGCCAGCAGCCTCGGACAGCCAAGCGATGGAAACACCATATATTTT. Its translation: CASSLGQPSDGNTIYF.